A selection of T cell receptor beta chains follows, all from one sample in a study of blood T cell repertoires in COVID-19. Here immunoSEQ multiplex PCR was the method, and the copy in TCRdb shows in-frame clones only, minus some. The table lists roughly 250,000 clones, approximately 85% of them singletons. The specimen sequenced was PBMCs or T cells enriched from blood (not recorded which). These TCRs come from a woman aged 25 to 45 who had recovered from COVID-19. Both conserved end residues are part of each CDR3.

>TRBV28|TRBJ1-4
CASSERTATNEKLFF
>TRBV11-2|TRBJ2-1
CASSLEISGWVQFF
>TRBV18|TRBJ2-7
CASSPGQTTYEQYF
>TRBV28|TRBJ1-2
CASSNPGLANYGYTF
>TRBV7-9|TRBJ1-2
CASSLLGSAVGGAYGYTF
>TRBV28|TRBJ2-7
CASSLGGTGSYEQYF
>TRBV2|TRBJ1-5
CASSSGARSNQPQHF
>TRBV2|TRBJ2-5
CASSEVFPSGGPFQETQYF
>TRBV30|TRBJ1-3
CAWVPQGNTIYF
>TRBV4-1|TRBJ2-3
CASSRFIRDRDSTDTQYF
>TRBV29-1|TRBJ1-2
CSVDQGPTYGYTF
>TRBV10-3|TRBJ1-2
CAISSRVDYGYTF
>TRBV6-5|TRBJ2-1
CASRPTADFYNEQFF
>TRBV5-1|TRBJ1-4
CASSPGQGVTNEKLFF
>TRBV28|TRBJ2-1
CASSSLPLFQPIHRILEQFF
>TRBV27|TRBJ1-1
CASSPLAGGQTEAFF